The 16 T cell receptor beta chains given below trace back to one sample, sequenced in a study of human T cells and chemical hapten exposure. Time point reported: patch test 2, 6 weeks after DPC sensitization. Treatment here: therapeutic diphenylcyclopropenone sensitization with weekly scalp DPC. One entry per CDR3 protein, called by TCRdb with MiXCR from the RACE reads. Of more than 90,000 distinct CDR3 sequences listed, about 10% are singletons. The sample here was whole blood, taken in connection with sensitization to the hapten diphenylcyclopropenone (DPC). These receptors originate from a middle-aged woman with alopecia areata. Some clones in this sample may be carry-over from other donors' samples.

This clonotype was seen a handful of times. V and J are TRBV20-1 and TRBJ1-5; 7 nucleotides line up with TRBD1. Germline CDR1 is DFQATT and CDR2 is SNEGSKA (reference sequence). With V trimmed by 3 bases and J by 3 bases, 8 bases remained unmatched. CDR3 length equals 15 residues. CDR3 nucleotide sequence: TGCAGTGCTAGTACCACAGGGGTTAACAATCAGCCCCAGCATTTT. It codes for CSASTTGVNNQPQHF.

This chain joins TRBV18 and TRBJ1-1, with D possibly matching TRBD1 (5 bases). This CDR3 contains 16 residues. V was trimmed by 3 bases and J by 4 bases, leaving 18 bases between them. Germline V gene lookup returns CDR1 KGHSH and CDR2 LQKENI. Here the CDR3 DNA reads TGTGCCAGCTCACCGTTACCGAACGGGCAGGGCACTGAAGCTTTCTTT. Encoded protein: CASSPLPNGQGTEAFF.

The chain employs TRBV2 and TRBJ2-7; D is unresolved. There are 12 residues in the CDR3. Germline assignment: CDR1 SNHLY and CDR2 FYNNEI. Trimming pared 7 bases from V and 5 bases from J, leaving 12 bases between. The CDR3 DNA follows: TGTGCCAGCATGCTGTTTTCCGACGAGCAGTACTTC. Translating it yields CASMLFSDEQYF.

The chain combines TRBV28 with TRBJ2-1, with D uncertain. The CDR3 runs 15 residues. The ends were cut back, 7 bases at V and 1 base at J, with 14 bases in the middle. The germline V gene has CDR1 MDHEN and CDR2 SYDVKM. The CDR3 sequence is CASIPDGLSYNEQFF. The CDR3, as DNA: TGTGCCAGCATCCCAGATGGGTTGTCCTACAATGAGCAGTTCTTC.

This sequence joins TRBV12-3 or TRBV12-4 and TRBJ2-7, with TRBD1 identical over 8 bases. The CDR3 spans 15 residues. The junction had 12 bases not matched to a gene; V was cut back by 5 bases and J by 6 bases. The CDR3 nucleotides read TGTGCCAGCAGTCCGAAGACAGGGGTGGCTCTCGAGCAGTACTTC. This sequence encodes CASSPKTGVALEQYF.

As DNA, the CDR3 is TGCAGTGCCCTAGATGGACCACAGGGTTGGGGCACCATATATTTT. This gives the protein CSALDGPQGWGTIYF. The chain links TRBV20-1 to TRBJ1-3; a possible D gene is TRBD1 (6 bases). V shed 6 bases and J shed 9 bases, with 24 bases lying between them. The germline V gene encodes CDR1 DFQATT and CDR2 SNEGSKA (reference sequence). The CDR3 totals 15 residues.

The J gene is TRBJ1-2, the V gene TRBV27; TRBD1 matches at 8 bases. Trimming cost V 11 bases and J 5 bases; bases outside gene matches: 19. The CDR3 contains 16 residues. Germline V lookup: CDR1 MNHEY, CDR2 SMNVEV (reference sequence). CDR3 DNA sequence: TGTGCCGCCTACCTCTTCCCCAGGGGGCTAAGGTATGGCTACACCTTC. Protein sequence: CAAYLFPRGLRYGYTF.

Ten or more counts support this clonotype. Written as DNA, the CDR3 is TGTGCCAGCAGCGGAGGCGGGGCTGAGCAGTTCTTC. Protein product: CASSGGGAEQFF. The chain uses TRBV7-2 and TRBJ2-1; possibly TRBD2 for D (6 bases). Trimming removed 5 bases at V and 9 bases at J, with 11 bases between. From germline, CDR1 is SGHTA and CDR2 FQGNSA. The CDR3 sequence is 12 residues long.

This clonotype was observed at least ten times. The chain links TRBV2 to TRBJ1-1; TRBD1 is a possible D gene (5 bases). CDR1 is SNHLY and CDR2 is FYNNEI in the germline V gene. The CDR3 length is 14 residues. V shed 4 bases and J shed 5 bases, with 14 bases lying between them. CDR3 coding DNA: TGTGCCAGCAGTGCCGGGCCCCCAGGGACTGAAGCTTTCTTT. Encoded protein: CASSAGPPGTEAFF.

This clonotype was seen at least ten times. CDR3 sequence (DNA): TGTGCCAGCACCTCGCTGGACGGCAACACAGATACGCAGTATTTT. It is translated as CASTSLDGNTDTQYF. The chain employs TRBV6-1 and TRBJ2-3, with no clear D. This CDR3 has 15 amino acids. From germline, CDR1 is MNHNS and CDR2 SASEGT. V lost 7 bases, J lost 2 bases, and 16 bases lay in between.

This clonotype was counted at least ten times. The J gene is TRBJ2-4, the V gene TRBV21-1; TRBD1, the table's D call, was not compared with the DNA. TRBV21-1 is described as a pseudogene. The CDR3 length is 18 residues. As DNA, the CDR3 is TGTGCCAGCAGCGAGAACAGGGGATACCTTCTAGCCAAAAACATTCAGTACTTC. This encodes CASSENRGYLLAKNIQYF.

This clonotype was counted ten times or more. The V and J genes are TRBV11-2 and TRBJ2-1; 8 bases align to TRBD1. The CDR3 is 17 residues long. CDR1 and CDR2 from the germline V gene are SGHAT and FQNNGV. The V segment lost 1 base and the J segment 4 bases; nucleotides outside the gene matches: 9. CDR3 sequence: CASSLVSGQGAYNEQFF. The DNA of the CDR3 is TGTGCCAGCAGCTTAGTTTCCGGGCAGGGGGCATACAATGAGCAGTTCTTC.

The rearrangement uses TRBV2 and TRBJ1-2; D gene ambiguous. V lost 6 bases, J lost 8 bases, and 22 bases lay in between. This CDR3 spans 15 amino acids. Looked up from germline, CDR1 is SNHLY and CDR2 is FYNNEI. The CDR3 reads CASSPLLLSTGGYTF. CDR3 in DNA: TGTGCCAGCAGCCCGCTTCTTCTATCGACTGGCGGCTACACCTTC.

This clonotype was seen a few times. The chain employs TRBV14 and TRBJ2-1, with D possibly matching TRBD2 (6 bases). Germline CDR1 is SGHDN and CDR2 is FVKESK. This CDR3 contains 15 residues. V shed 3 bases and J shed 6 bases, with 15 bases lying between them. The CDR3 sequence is CASSQELAGFNEQFF. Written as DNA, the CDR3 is TGTGCCAGCAGCCAGGAGCTGGCGGGGTTCAATGAGCAGTTCTTC. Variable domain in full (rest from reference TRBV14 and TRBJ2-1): EAGVTQFPSHSVIEKGQTVTLRCDPISGHDNLYWYRRVMGKEIKFLLHFVKESKQDESGMPNNRFLAERTGGTYSTLKVQPAELEDSGVYFCASSQELAGFNEQFFGPGTRLTVL.

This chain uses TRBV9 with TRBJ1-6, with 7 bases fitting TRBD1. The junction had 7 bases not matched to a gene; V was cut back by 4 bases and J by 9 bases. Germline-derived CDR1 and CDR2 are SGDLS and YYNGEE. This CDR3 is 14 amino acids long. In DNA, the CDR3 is TGTGCCAGCAGCTCGACAGGGTGGGGTTCACCCCTCCACTTT. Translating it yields CASSSTGWGSPLHF. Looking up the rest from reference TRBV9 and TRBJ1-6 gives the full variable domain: DSGVTQTPKHLITATGQRVTLRCSPRSGDLSVYWYQQSLDQGLQFLIQYYNGEERAKGNILERFSAQQFPDLHSELNLSSLELGDSALYFCASSSTGWGSPLHFGNGTRLTVT.

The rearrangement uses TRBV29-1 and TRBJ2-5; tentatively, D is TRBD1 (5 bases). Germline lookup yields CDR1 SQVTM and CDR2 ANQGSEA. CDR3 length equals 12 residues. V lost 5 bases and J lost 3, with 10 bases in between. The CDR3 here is CSVCIGEETQYF. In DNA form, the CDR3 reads TGCAGCGTTTGTATAGGGGAAGAGACCCAGTACTTC. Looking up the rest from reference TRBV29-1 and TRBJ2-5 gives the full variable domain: SAVISQKPSRDICQRGTSLTIQCQVDSQVTMMFWYRQQPGQSLTLIATANQGSEATYESGFVIDKFPISRPNLTFSTLTVSNMSPEDSSIYLCSVCIGEETQYFGPGTRLLVL.